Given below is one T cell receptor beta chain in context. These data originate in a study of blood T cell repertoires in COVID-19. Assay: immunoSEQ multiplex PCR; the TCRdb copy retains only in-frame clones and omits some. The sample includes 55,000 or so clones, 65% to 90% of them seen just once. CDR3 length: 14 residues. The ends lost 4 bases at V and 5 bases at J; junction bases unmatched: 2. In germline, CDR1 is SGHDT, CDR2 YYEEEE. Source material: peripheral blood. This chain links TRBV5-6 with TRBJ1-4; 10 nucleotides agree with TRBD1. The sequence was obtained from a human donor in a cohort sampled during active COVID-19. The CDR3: CASSGTGANEKLFF. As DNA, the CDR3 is TGTGCCAGCAGCGGGACAGGGGCCAATGAAAAACTGTTTTTT.